This paragraph reports one T cell receptor (beta chain). Repertoires were generated with immunoSEQ multiplex PCR, while TCRdb's copy carries only in-frame clones and drops some. Among over 80,000 clones listed, roughly four fifths were seen once. With 2 bases clipped from V and 0 bases from J, the junction kept 9 bases outside the gene matches. Looked up from germline, CDR1 is SGHRS and CDR2 is YFSETQ. The CDR3 contains 19 residues. These data belong to a study of control samples from healthy donors and cancer patients. Sequencing was done on a sample of blood. The chain recombines TRBV5-1 with TRBJ2-6, with 9 bases aligning to TRBD1. The receptor's source is a man in his sixties in good health. The CDR3 here is CASSFYAGTGSSGANVLTF. The DNA of the CDR3 is TGCGCCAGCAGCTTCTATGCCGGGACAGGGTCCTCTGGGGCCAACGTCCTGACTTTC.